This TCR beta chain was sequenced during a study of T cell repertoires in aging, cancer and after chemotherapy. Overall study findings and caveats: The repertoire data cannot show anything about immunological memory following chemotherapy. In healthy donors, age-related TCR diversity loss mainly reflected lost richness. Rebound thymic output was suggested by rising median generation probability during chemotherapy in each cancer cohort.

This clonotype was observed a few times. Its antigen is not identified. The template was genomic DNA from peripheral blood, not RNA. A mixed TRB-A/B primer pool amplified rearranged TRB by multiplex touch-down PCR. MiXCR, applied by TCRdb to the multiplex PCR reads, yields one record per CDR3 protein. The sample lists 10,000 to 15,000 distinct CDR3 sequences; 35% to 45% were seen once. Germline trimming cut 5 bases from V and 0 bases from J; bases unmatched to any gene: 3. Germline values: CDR1 PRHDT, CDR2 FYEKMQ (reference sequence). The CDR3 spans 14 residues. What was sequenced was blood. This sequence joins TRBV13 and TRBJ2-5; 7 bases are a match to TRBD2. The sequence derives from a human donor in good health. The donor label of this sample is uncertain. This chain's CDR3 is CASSTGLHQETQYF. CDR3 in DNA: TGTGCCAGCAGCACGGGACTACACCAAGAGACCCAGTACTTC.